Each of the 3 T cell receptor beta chains below was sequenced from the same sample in a study of monozygotic twins with inflammatory bowel disease. TCRdb re-called the 5' RACE reads, yielding one record per CDR3 amino acid sequence without DNA. The repertoire table contains a few hundred thousand distinct CDR3 sequences. Sequenced: blood. Source of these receptors: a human donor with ulcerative colitis or Crohn's disease, or a healthy co-twin of an affected twin (not recorded which).

This chain joins TRBV19 and TRBJ2-2; TCRdb's D gene call, TRBD1, goes unchecked for lack of DNA. The germline CDR1 and CDR2 sequences are LNHDA and SQIVND (reference sequence). The CDR3 extends over 14 amino acids. CDR3 protein: CASIKSGRTGELFF.

The rearrangement links TRBV7-9 to TRBJ1-1. The CDR3 sequence is 13 residues long. The germline V gene has CDR1 SEHNR and CDR2 FQNEAQ (reference sequence). CDR3 amino acids: CASSPIRRSEAFF.

This chain links TRBV29-1 with TRBJ2-7. The length of the CDR3 is 13 residues. Germline V gene sequence: CDR1 SQVTM, CDR2 ANQGSEA. The CDR3 is CSVARTASYEQYF.